One sample yielded the 27 T cell receptor beta chains listed below, sequenced in a study of cytomegalovirus exposure and HLA in healthy donors (dated by TCRdb to the late 2010s). The library was made by the immunoSEQ multiplex PCR assay. A mixture of 60 forward primers for TCR Vbeta segments and 13 reverse primers for TCR Jbeta segments was used in the multiplex PCR. TCRdb provides this immuneACCESS table in a form limited to in-frame rearrangements. Some clones are lacking; in checked studies, under half of them reflect an unresolved V gene, and why the rest are absent is not known. The sample has about 120,000 clones on record, over 60% of them singletons. 4% to 5% of the sample comes from the top ten. Sample: PBMCs. All receptors come from a male donor in good health and CMV-seropositive.

The chain uses TRBV7-9 and TRBJ1-3; weak D call: TRBD1 (6 bases). The CDR3 loop spans 15 amino acids. Germline V CDR1 and CDR2: SEHNR, FQNEAQ (reference sequence). V was cut by 5 bases and J by 0 bases, with 11 bases left in between. The CDR3 spells CASSRSGASGNTIYF. CDR3 DNA sequence: TGTGCCAGCAGCCGATCAGGGGCCTCTGGAAACACCATATATTTT.

The chain employs TRBV2 and TRBJ1-2; no reliable D call. Trimming removed 1 base at V and 2 bases at J, with 8 bases between. This CDR3 has 14 residues. Germline V gene lookup returns CDR1 SNHLY and CDR2 FYNNEI. CDR3 sequence (DNA): TGTGCCAGCAGTGAAGGGAGGAGCAACTATGGCTACACCTTC. Protein: CASSEGRSNYGYTF.

The rearrangement uses TRBV7-7 and TRBJ1-1; D remains ambiguous. The CDR3 is 13 amino acids. With 6 bases removed from V and 2 bases from J, the gap between germline ends came to 10 bases. Germline CDR1 reads SSHAT; CDR2 reads FNYEAQ (reference sequence). As DNA, the CDR3 is TGTGCCAGCAGTGTTAGCGGAAACACTGAAGCTTTCTTT. This gives the protein CASSVSGNTEAFF.

The chain carries TRBV6-5 and TRBJ1-2; D not resolved. Per germline, CDR1 MNHEY and CDR2 SVGAGI. CDR3 length: 14 residues. V gave up 6 bases and J gave up 4 bases, with 15 bases separating them. CDR3 residues: CASRPKIWSYGYTF. The CDR3 DNA reads as TGTGCCAGCAGGCCTAAAATATGGTCCTATGGCTACACCTTC.

The chain has TRBV5-5 and TRBJ1-6; unclear D gene. Trimming shortened V by 1 base and J by 7 bases, and 3 bases separated the two germline ends. CDR1 and CDR2 (germline): SGHKS, YYEKEE (reference sequence). This CDR3 contains 12 residues. Here the CDR3 reads CASSLLNSPLHF. DNA for the CDR3: TGTGCCAGCAGCTTGCTCAATTCACCCCTCCACTTT.

This clone turned up a few times. In DNA form, the CDR3 reads TGTGCCAGCTCACCAAAACTGGACAGGGGACTGTTTTTT. It translates to CASSPKLDRGLFF. The J gene is TRBJ1-4, the V gene TRBV18; TRBD1 agrees at 9 bases. V lost 2 bases to trimming and J lost 13 bases; unmatched junction nucleotides: 5. CDR1 and CDR2 (germline): KGHSH, LQKENI. This CDR3 has 13 amino acids.

The chain employs TRBV5-6 and TRBJ1-1; possible D gene TRBD1, 6 bases. Germline values: CDR1 SGHDT, CDR2 YYEEEE. The CDR3 covers 16 residues. Trimming removed 0 bases from V and 6 bases from J, with 18 bases in between. The CDR3 DNA follows: TGTGCCAGCAGCTTGGCCTGGGGGGGCGCGGCTCCTGAAGCTTTCTTT. It specifies CASSLAWGGAAPEAFF.

J is TRBJ2-7 and V is TRBV6-6, with 10 nucleotides matching TRBD2. The CDR3 extends over 16 amino acids. The V and J ends lost 2 bases and 7 bases, in that order; junction bases with no gene match: 11. CDR1 and CDR2 from the germline V gene are MNHNY and SVGAGI (reference sequence). The CDR3 DNA sequence: TGTGCCAGCAGTTACGAACTAGCGGGACTCGGGGTGGAGCAGTACTTC. Its translation is CASSYELAGLGVEQYF.

The chain's CDR3 is CASSYSGLASYNEQFF. The CDR3 coding sequence is TGTGCCAGCAGTTACTCGGGACTAGCGTCATACAATGAGCAGTTCTTC. The chain uses TRBV6-5 and TRBJ2-1; 10 bases are a match to TRBD2. The CDR3 is made up of 16 amino acids. Germline CDR1 MNHEY, CDR2 SVGAGI. V was clipped by 0 bases and J by 4 bases; unmatched bases: 3.

The CDR3: CASSSHRGEETQYF. In DNA, the CDR3 is TGTGCCAGCAGCTCCCACAGGGGGGAAGAGACCCAGTACTTC. V and J are TRBV11-3 and TRBJ2-5; TRBD1 agrees at 8 bases. Germline V gives CDR1 SGHNT, CDR2 YENEEA. After removal of 4 bases from V and 3 bases from J, the junction contained 4 bases not matched to a gene. CDR3 length: 14 residues.

The J gene is TRBJ2-7, the V gene TRBV5-1; D might be TRBD1 (6 bases). V was cut by 2 bases and J by 4 bases, with 7 bases left in between. CDR1 and CDR2 from the germline V gene are SGHRS and YFSETQ. The CDR3 is 12 residues long. The CDR3: CASSFQGYEQYF. The CDR3 DNA reads TGCGCCAGCAGCTTTCAGGGGTACGAGCAGTACTTC. Complete variable domain (other parts from reference TRBV5-1 and TRBJ2-7): KAGVTQTPRYLIKTRGQQVTLSCSPISGHRSVSWYQQTPGQGLQFLFEYFSETQRNKGNFPGRFSGRQFSNSRSEMNVSTLELGDSALYLCASSFQGYEQYFGPGTRLTVT.

The V call is TRBV6-1, the J call TRBJ2-2, with 8 bases lining up with TRBD2. Germline-derived CDR1 and CDR2 are MNHNS and SASEGT. Germline trimming cut 2 bases from V and 1 base from J; bases unmatched to any gene: 0. The CDR3 consists of 15 residues. DNA for the CDR3: TGTGCCAGCAGTGAACTAGCGGGGAACACCGGGGAGCTGTTTTTT. Amino acid sequence: CASSELAGNTGELFF.

V usage is TRBV7-2 and J usage is TRBJ1-2; D possibly corresponds to TRBD1 (5 bases). Germline CDR1 reads SGHTA; CDR2 reads FQGNSA. The length of the CDR3 is 15 residues. The V end lost 3 bases, the J end lost 5 bases, and 16 bases lay between the germline ends. In DNA form, the CDR3 reads TGTGCCAGCAGCTTGGCGCAGGGCATGGTTTATGGCTACACCTTC. Amino acids: CASSLAQGMVYGYTF. The full variable domain, its missing parts supplied by reference TRBV7-2 and TRBJ1-2, is GAGVSQSPSNKVTEKGKDVELRCDPISGHTALYWYRQSLGQGLEFLIYFQGNSAPDKSGLPSDRFSAERTGGSVSTLTIQRTQQEDSAVYLCASSLAQGMVYGYTFGSGTRLTVV.

This clone was seen a handful of times. The V and J genes are TRBV5-4 and TRBJ2-7, with 10 bases matching TRBD1. Per germline, CDR1 SGHNT and CDR2 YYREEE (reference sequence). V dropped 4 bases and J dropped 6; count of bases not matched to a gene: 13. This CDR3 comprises 16 residues. The CDR3 DNA reads TGTGCCAGCAGCAAGACTCCCGGGACAGGGGAGGGCGAGCAGTACTTC. It specifies CASSKTPGTGEGEQYF.

The chain links TRBV28 to TRBJ2-5; 9 nucleotides line up with TRBD1. The germline V gene encodes CDR1 MDHEN and CDR2 SYDVKM. J lost 11 bases, V lost 6 bases, and 13 bases had no gene match. This CDR3 is built from 14 residues. CDR3 in DNA: TGTGCCAGCAGGCCGGGACAGGGTCTTCAGGAACAGTACTTC. Translating gives CASRPGQGLQEQYF.

CDR3 in amino acids: CSVEVTTGNTIYF. The CDR3 DNA reads TGCAGCGTTGAGGTGACAACTGGAAACACCATATATTTT. The chain employs TRBV29-1 and TRBJ1-3, with D hard to call. V lost 3 bases and J lost 2, with 8 bases in between. Germline CDR1 SQVTM, CDR2 ANQGSEA. The CDR3 loop spans 13 amino acids.

V usage is TRBV10-3 and J usage is TRBJ2-5, with TRBD2 matching over 8 bases. CDR3 length: 14 residues. The germline CDR1 and CDR2 sequences are ENHRY and SYGVKD. Germline trimming cut 11 bases from V and 2 bases from J; bases unmatched to any gene: 10. The DNA for the CDR3 is TGTGCCGTCGGGGGGGGGACCTTACAAGAGACCCAGTACTTC. Encoded protein: CAVGGGTLQETQYF.

This clone was counted only a few times. The genes are TRBV5-1 and TRBJ2-4; D ambiguous. CDR1 and CDR2 (germline): SGHRS, YFSETQ. V lost 7 bases and J 1 base, leaving 9 bases between the germline ends. This CDR3 is built from 13 residues. DNA of the CDR3: TGCGCCAGCGGTACGGAGGCCAAAAACATTCAGTACTTC. This gives the protein CASGTEAKNIQYF.

V is TRBV6-1 and J is TRBJ2-7; 8 bases agree with TRBD1. This CDR3 comprises 13 residues. CDR1 and CDR2 (germline): MNHNS, SASEGT. The trim removed 7 bases at V and 3 bases at J, leaving 5 bases unmatched. The CDR3 protein is CASIWDRNYEQYF. The DNA of the CDR3 is TGTGCCAGCATCTGGGACAGGAACTACGAGCAGTACTTC.

A note on this clone: Other DNA sequences from this sample encode an identical CDR3 as well. The rearrangement joins TRBV28 to TRBJ2-7; a possible D gene is TRBD1 (5 bases). The CDR3 runs 13 residues. V lost 4 bases, J lost 0 bases, and 7 bases lay in between. Per germline, CDR1 MDHEN and CDR2 SYDVKM. Here the CDR3 DNA reads TGTGCCAGCAGTTCGACAGTCTCCTACGAGCAGTACTTC. Protein: CASSSTVSYEQYF. The full variable domain, in which reference TRBV28 and TRBJ2-7 provide the parts outside the CDR3, is DVKVTQSSRYLVKRTGEKVFLECVQDMDHENMFWYRQDPGLGLRLIYFSYDVKMKEKGDIPEGYSVSREKKERFSLILESASTNQTSMYLCASSSTVSYEQYFGPGTRLTVT.

The rearrangement joins TRBV6-1 to TRBJ2-3; TRBD2 agrees at 7 bases. With V trimmed by 6 bases and J by 2 bases, 5 bases remained unmatched. The germline gives CDR1 MNHNS, CDR2 SASEGT. This CDR3 has 14 amino acids. The CDR3 loop reads CASSGTTLTDTQYF. As DNA, the CDR3 is TGTGCCAGCAGCGGGACTACTCTCACAGATACGCAGTATTTT.

This clone was found a few times. The genes are TRBV5-1 and TRBJ2-3, with a tentative D call TRBD2 (6 bases). The CDR3 is 16 amino acids. Germline V lookup: CDR1 SGHRS, CDR2 YFSETQ. Trimming stripped 0 bases from V and 1 base from J, with 12 bases between. The CDR3 DNA reads as TGCGCCAGCAGCTTGGCCCTAACGGGAGGCACAGATACGCAGTATTTT. It codes for CASSLALTGGTDTQYF.

This clone was recorded only once. The J gene is TRBJ2-7, the V gene TRBV7-8; TRBD1 matches 7 bases. CDR1 and CDR2 from the germline V gene are SGHVS and FQNEAQ. V gave up 5 bases and J gave up 2 bases; unmatched junction bases: 18. The CDR3 consists of 18 residues. DNA of the CDR3: TGTGCCAGCAGCCCCCAGGGGGTCAGGGGAAGAAATCCCTACGAGCAGTACTTC. It translates to CASSPQGVRGRNPYEQYF.

This clone was detected only a few times. The chain recombines TRBV9 with TRBJ1-6; no clear D. Germline V gene sequence: CDR1 SGDLS, CDR2 YYNGEE. CDR3 length: 13 amino acids. Deletions cut 4 bases from V and 7 bases from J, with 9 bases between. The CDR3 is CASSPSRNSPLHF. CDR3 DNA sequence: TGTGCCAGCAGCCCTAGTCGGAATTCACCCCTCCACTTT.

This clone was seen a few times. This chain links TRBV21-1 with TRBJ1-3; the D segment call TRBD1 is taken from the table without a DNA check. TRBV21-1 counts as a pseudogene. The CDR3 consists of 15 residues. The CDR3 sequence is CASSKEHLLGNTIYF. The CDR3 DNA reads TGTGCCAGCAGCAAAGAACATCTTCTTGGAAACACCATATATTTT.

V is TRBV7-6 and J is TRBJ1-2, with D possibly TRBD1 on 5 matching bases. The ends were cut back, 1 base at V and 1 base at J, with 10 bases in the middle. CDR1 and CDR2 from the germline V gene are SGHVS and FNYEAQ. CDR3 size: 15 residues. The CDR3 sequence is CASSLGSDSNYGYTF. CDR3 coding DNA: TGTGCCAGCAGCTTAGGGAGTGACAGTAACTATGGCTACACCTTC.

This clone was found a few times. This chain links TRBV28 with TRBJ2-7; D is possibly TRBD2 (6 bases). The CDR3 runs to 13 residues. Looked up from germline, CDR1 is MDHEN and CDR2 is SYDVKM. With 6 bases removed from V and 4 bases from J, the gap between germline ends came to 13 bases. The DNA for the CDR3 is TGTGCCAGCAGCGCGGCCGGGGGTTACGAGCAGTACTTC. It specifies CASSAAGGYEQYF.